Below, 9 T cell receptor beta chains from the same sample are listed, as sequenced in a study of technical replicates of blood from several donors. Profiled with immunoSEQ multiplex PCR; TCRdb holds only in-frame clones, not every one. Here the sample spans around 76,000 clones, about nine tenths being singletons. The sample was T cells isolated from PBMCs. The origin of the receptors is a human donor in good health.

The chain is built from TRBV29-1 and TRBJ1-3; 7 positions match TRBD1. V shed 2 bases, J shed 4 bases, and the junction held 5 bases outside the gene matches. The CDR3 extends over 14 amino acids. CDR1 SQVTM and CDR2 ANQGSEA come from the germline V gene. CDR3 in amino acids: CSVETRQGGNTIYF. The DNA of the CDR3 is TGCAGCGTTGAAACGCGACAGGGAGGAAACACCATATATTTT.

This chain connects TRBV7-9 to TRBJ2-2; tentative D call: TRBD1 (6 bases). The CDR3 has 13 residues. Germline V lookup: CDR1 SEHNR, CDR2 FQNEAQ (reference sequence). Trimming pared 5 bases from V and 7 bases from J, leaving 11 bases between. As DNA, the CDR3 is TGTGCCAGCAGCGTCGGGACAAACGGGGAGCTGTTTTTT. This codes for CASSVGTNGELFF.

The chain joins TRBV10-3 to TRBJ1-1, with D perhaps matching TRBD1 (6 bases). CDR1 and CDR2 (germline): ENHRY, SYGVKD. The CDR3 runs 15 residues. V was pared by 5 bases and J by 3 bases, with 16 bases between. For the CDR3, the DNA is TGTGCCATCAGTTCAGAGGGGGGGGAGGACACTGAAGCTTTCTTT. Translating gives CAISSEGGEDTEAFF.

The chain has TRBV11-1 and TRBJ1-1; TRBD1 matches 7 bases. This CDR3 region has 12 residues. Germline V lookup: CDR1 SGHAT, CDR2 FQDESV (reference sequence). Trimming cost V 4 bases and J 8 bases; bases outside gene matches: 4. The CDR3 sequence: CASSSDREEAFF. DNA of the CDR3: TGTGCCAGCAGCTCCGACAGGGAGGAAGCTTTCTTT.

J is TRBJ2-1 and V is TRBV7-6, with 7 bases that match TRBD1. With V trimmed by 5 bases and J by 6 bases, 10 bases remained unmatched. This CDR3 region has 15 residues. Germline V gene sequence: CDR1 SGHVS, CDR2 FNYEAQ. The CDR3 DNA follows: TGTGCCAGCAGCCAGGGGGTGAAGTCGGGCAATGAGCAGTTCTTC. It translates to CASSQGVKSGNEQFF.

This clone was seen a single time. The chain links TRBV5-5 to TRBJ2-7, with TRBD1 matching over 7 bases. CDR1 and CDR2 from the germline V gene are SGHKS and YYEKEE (reference sequence). This CDR3 is 14 amino acids long. The trim removed 0 bases at V and 4 bases at J, leaving 4 bases unmatched. The DNA for the CDR3 is TGTGCCAGCAGCTTGGATGTACAGGGGTACGAGCAGTACTTC. It is translated as CASSLDVQGYEQYF.

This rearrangement joins TRBV14 to TRBJ2-7; D may be TRBD2 (5 bases). The CDR3 is 14 amino acids. The V gene lost 3 bases and the J gene lost 4 bases, with 13 bases spanning the gap. Germline assignment: CDR1 SGHDN and CDR2 FVKESK. The CDR3 protein is CASSHEERGYEQYF. The CDR3 nucleotides are TGTGCCAGCAGCCATGAGGAACGAGGGTACGAGCAGTACTTC.

The V gene is TRBV5-4, the J gene TRBJ2-3; 8 bases align to TRBD1. Looked up from germline, CDR1 is SGHNT and CDR2 is YYREEE (reference sequence). This CDR3 is 15 amino acids long. J lost 3 bases, V lost 0 bases, and 3 bases had no gene match. The CDR3 DNA sequence: TGTGCCAGCAGCTTGGGGACAGGGAGGACAGATACGCAGTATTTT. It translates to CASSLGTGRTDTQYF.

CDR3 DNA sequence: TGTGCCAGCAGTTCAACTAGCGGCAGGCACGGGGAGCTGTTTTTT. Translating gives CASSSTSGRHGELFF. The chain uses TRBV28 and TRBJ2-2, with TRBD2 identical over 8 bases. CDR3 length: 15 amino acids. The ends lost 4 bases at V and 7 bases at J; junction bases unmatched: 8. Germline-derived CDR1 and CDR2 are MDHEN and SYDVKM.